The 23 T cell receptor beta chains below were found in one sample sequenced in a study of regulatory T cells in long-lasting Graves disease. Time point described: persistent/refractory GD, antithyroid drugs over 5 years with positive TRAb. RNA extracted from PBMCs served as the sequencing template. TCR beta libraries were built with iRepertoire HTBI primers and Arm-PCR of CDR3 regions. TCRdb ran MiXCR on the multiplex PCR reads and lists one entry per CDR3 protein. The sample lists fewer than 450,000 distinct CDR3 sequences; less than 25% were seen once. This material consisted of peripheral blood mononuclear cells (PBMCs), taken when the disease was refractory, from a patient treated with antithyroid drugs. The receptor set was obtained from a female donor with Graves disease.

The gene calls are TRBV7-9 and TRBJ2-7; 8 nucleotides align to TRBD2. This CDR3 has 18 amino acids. V lost 5 bases to trimming and J lost 3 bases; unmatched junction nucleotides: 18. Germline V gene sequence: CDR1 SEHNR, CDR2 FQNEAQ (reference sequence). The CDR3 loop is CASSPPSGSSWGDYEQYF. CDR3 in DNA: TGTGCCAGCAGCCCCCCAAGCGGGAGTTCCTGGGGGGACTACGAGCAGTACTTC.

This clonotype was seen repeatedly, ten times or more. The chain has TRBV2 and TRBJ2-7, with D possibly matching TRBD2 (6 bases). Germline CDR1 SNHLY, CDR2 FYNNEI. The ends were cut back, 1 base at V and 4 bases at J, with 14 bases in the middle. The CDR3 extends over 15 amino acids. Here the CDR3 reads CASSEGQGRGYEQYF. CDR3 coding DNA: TGTGCCAGCAGTGAAGGGCAGGGTCGGGGGTACGAGCAGTACTTC.

The rearrangement joins TRBV2 to TRBJ2-3; 7 nucleotides line up with TRBD2. Germline values: CDR1 SNHLY, CDR2 FYNNEI. The CDR3 sequence is 15 residues long. The V segment lost 1 base and the J segment 7 bases; nucleotides outside the gene matches: 8. CDR3 DNA: TGTGCCAGCAGTGAAGGAAGGACTAGAACGAATACGCAGTATTTT. Its protein product is CASSEGRTRTNTQYF.

The sample holds many counts of this clonotype. In nucleotides, the CDR3 is TGTGCCAGCAGCCGGGGGTTCCAAGAGACCCAGTACTTC. Encoded protein: CASSRGFQETQYF. This chain connects TRBV14 to TRBJ2-5, with D perhaps TRBD1 or TRBD2 (5 bases each). V gave up 4 bases and J gave up 1 base, with 7 bases separating them. The CDR3 is made up of 13 amino acids. Germline CDR1 reads SGHDN; CDR2 reads FVKESK.

The CDR3 region has the DNA TGCGCCAGCAGCTTGGATTTAAGTCAGTTACGCTACGAGCAGTACTTC. Encoded protein: CASSLDLSQLRYEQYF. The V call is TRBV5-1, the J call TRBJ2-7; D uncertain. Germline CDR1 SGHRS, CDR2 YFSETQ. The CDR3 runs to 16 residues. The ends were cut back, 0 bases at V and 3 bases at J, with 16 bases in the middle.

The sample holds a few counts of this clonotype. V usage is TRBV6-5 and J usage is TRBJ2-7; TRBD1 or TRBD2 may be the D gene (5 bases each). The length of the CDR3 is 15 residues. V gave up 4 bases and J gave up 9 bases, with 22 bases separating them. Germline V gives CDR1 MNHEY, CDR2 SVGAGI. CDR3 loop: CASSLGPGAALGQYF. The CDR3 coding sequence is TGTGCCAGCAGTTTGGGTCCCGGGGCGGCCCTAGGGCAGTACTTC.

The genes are TRBV9 and TRBJ1-2; D uncertain. V gave up 0 bases and J gave up 2 bases, with 17 bases separating them. The CDR3 runs to 17 residues. The germline gives CDR1 SGDLS, CDR2 YYNGEE. The CDR3 coding sequence is TGTGCCAGCAGCGTAGCCCCCATCACCAAGGAGAACTATGGCTACACCTTC. This gives the protein CASSVAPITKENYGYTF.

About this clonotype: This may be a read error, as it is one base from a much larger clone. This chain connects TRBV29-1 to TRBJ2-2; D is tentatively TRBD1 or TRBD2 (5 bases each). Looked up from germline, CDR1 is SQVTM and CDR2 is ANQGSEA. The CDR3 spans 13 residues. CDR3 bases: TGCAGCGTTGCCGGGACGAACACCGGGGAGCCGTTTTTT. The encoded protein is CSVAGTNTGEPFF.

This clonotype was found a few times. The V and J genes are TRBV6-5 and TRBJ2-7; 9 bases are shared with TRBD2. V trimming: 0 bases; J trimming: 1 base; junction bases outside the gene matches: 7. From germline, CDR1 is MNHEY and CDR2 SVGAGI. The CDR3 has 17 residues. This CDR3 is CASSYSISGSGSYEQYF. CDR3 DNA: TGTGCCAGCAGTTACTCGATTAGCGGGAGTGGTTCCTACGAGCAGTACTTC.

The chain recombines TRBV9 with TRBJ2-5; TRBD2 agrees at 9 bases. V gave up 0 bases and J gave up 5 bases; unmatched junction bases: 8. This CDR3 has 16 residues. CDR1 is SGDLS, CDR2 YYNGEE, per germline. CDR3 region: CASSVAGQGLAETQYF. The CDR3 nucleotides are TGTGCCAGCAGCGTAGCTGGGCAGGGACTAGCCGAGACCCAGTACTTC.

This clonotype was counted once. The V call is TRBV30, the J call TRBJ1-6; D gene uncertain. CDR1 and CDR2 from the germline V gene are GTSNPN and SVGIG (reference sequence). The CDR3 extends over 13 amino acids. V was trimmed by 0 bases and J by 10 bases, leaving 10 bases between them. CDR3 DNA: TGTGCCTGGAGTGTAGTGGTAGAGTCACCCCTCCACTTT. It translates to CAWSVVVESPLHF.

Points on this clonotype: A junction boundary mismatches the germline segment, possibly from a read error. The V call is TRBV10-3, the J call TRBJ1-4; D might be TRBD1 (6 bases). Germline V lookup: CDR1 ENHRY, CDR2 SYGVKD. The CDR3 is 13 amino acids. This CDR3 reads CAISDRGGEKLVF. In DNA, the CDR3 is TGTGCCATCAGTGACAGGGGAGGGGAAAAACTGGTTTTT.

V usage is TRBV10-3 and J usage is TRBJ1-1; 7 positions match TRBD1. With 11 bases clipped from V and 2 bases from J, the junction kept 8 bases outside the gene matches. The CDR3 extends over 13 amino acids. Germline V gives CDR1 ENHRY, CDR2 SYGVKD. As DNA, the CDR3 is TGTGCCTTCCGACAGGGAGGTAACACTGAAGCTTTCTTT. It yields the protein CAFRQGGNTEAFF.

The gene calls are TRBV2 and TRBJ2-7; possibly TRBD2 for D (5 bases). The CDR3 runs 13 residues. Germline values: CDR1 SNHLY, CDR2 FYNNEI. Trimming shortened V by 7 bases and J by 4 bases, and 14 bases separated the two germline ends. In DNA, the CDR3 is TGTGCCAGCAAGGAGGAGACGAGATACGAGCAGTACTTC. This translates into CASKEETRYEQYF.

This clonotype has at least ten counts. The chain recombines TRBV12-3 or TRBV12-4 with TRBJ1-2; perhaps TRBD1 as D (5 bases). There are 11 residues in the CDR3. Trimming removed 5 bases from V and 7 bases from J, with 8 bases in between. CDR3 sequence (DNA): TGTGCCAGCAGTCCAGGGTTTGGCTACACCTTC. Translated, it gives CASSPGFGYTF.

The gene calls are TRBV9 and TRBJ2-7; D is perhaps TRBD1 (5 bases). The CDR3 sequence is 14 residues long. CDR1 SGDLS and CDR2 YYNGEE come from the germline V gene. Trimming removed 3 bases at V and 2 bases at J, with 12 bases between. The CDR3 sequence is CASSAQGFPYEQYF. CDR3 DNA: TGTGCCAGCAGCGCCCAGGGTTTCCCCTACGAGCAGTACTTC. The variable domain in full, with the rest retrieved from reference TRBV9 and TRBJ2-7, is DSGVTQTPKHLITATGQRVTLRCSPRSGDLSVYWYQQSLDQGLQFLIQYYNGEERAKGNILERFSAQQFPDLHSELNLSSLELGDSALYFCASSAQGFPYEQYFGPGTRLTVT.

This clonotype was counted ten times or more. The chain recombines TRBV28 with TRBJ1-5; a possible D gene is TRBD1 (6 bases). In germline, CDR1 is MDHEN, CDR2 SYDVKM. The CDR3 sequence is 16 residues long. V was trimmed by 10 bases and J by 0 bases, leaving 19 bases between them. In DNA form, the CDR3 reads TGTGCCACTACGTGGGGGGCAGGGTATAGCAATCAGCCCCAGCATTTT. It specifies CATTWGAGYSNQPQHF. The complete variable domain, with remaining parts taken from reference TRBV28 and TRBJ1-5, reads DVKVTQSSRYLVKRTGEKVFLECVQDMDHENMFWYRQDPGLGLRLIYFSYDVKMKEKGDIPEGYSVSREKKERFSLILESASTNQTSMYLCATTWGAGYSNQPQHFGDGTRLSIL.

This clonotype was counted many times. An end of the junction differs from the germline gene, which may be a read error. The rearrangement links TRBV12-3 or TRBV12-4 to TRBJ2-5; the D gene is possibly TRBD2 (5 bases). The CDR3 length is 14 residues. The CDR3 loop is CASSPGAITERRDF. CDR3 nucleotide sequence: TGTGCCAGCAGTCCAGGAGCGATAACGGAGCGGCGGGACTTC.

The chain has TRBV30 and TRBJ1-6; no clear D gene. From germline, CDR1 is GTSNPN and CDR2 SVGIG (reference sequence). With 3 bases removed from V and 0 bases from J, the gap between germline ends came to 9 bases. CDR3 length: 15 residues. The CDR3 is CAWSTTVSYNSPLHF. The CDR3 coding sequence is TGTGCCTGGAGCACCACAGTCTCCTATAATTCACCCCTCCACTTT.

The sample holds a few counts of this clonotype. The gene calls are TRBV29-1 and TRBJ2-5, with TRBD2 matching over 12 bases. This CDR3 spans 13 amino acids. J gave up 5 bases and V 8 bases, and 6 bases lay outside the gene matches. In germline, CDR1 is SQVTM, CDR2 ANQGSEA. The CDR3 coding sequence is TGCAGCTCCCTTGGGACTAGCGGGGAGACCCAGTACTTC. Translating gives CSSLGTSGETQYF.

In its sample, this clonotype was seen many times. The chain links TRBV12-3 or TRBV12-4 to TRBJ1-2; D gene unclear. Trimming pared 6 bases from V and 4 bases from J, leaving 12 bases between. This CDR3 has 13 amino acids. CDR3 protein: CASSDNESYGYTF. The CDR3 coding sequence is TGTGCCAGCAGCGATAACGAGTCCTATGGCTACACCTTC.

The chain links TRBV12-3 or TRBV12-4 to TRBJ2-2; D is undetermined. The V gene lost 4 bases and the J gene lost 5 bases, with 14 bases spanning the gap. The CDR3 length is 15 residues. CDR3 region: CASSSRPHKTGELFF. Here the CDR3 DNA reads TGTGCCAGCAGTTCCCGGCCCCACAAAACCGGGGAGCTGTTTTTT.

This clonotype was seen a handful of times. The rearrangement joins TRBV19 to TRBJ2-7, with D perhaps matching TRBD2 (5 bases). Germline-derived CDR1 and CDR2 are LNHDA and SQIVND (reference sequence). V lost 6 bases and J 2 bases, leaving 17 bases between the germline ends. The CDR3 runs 15 residues. The CDR3 is CASSDPRSGTYEQYF. CDR3 nucleotide sequence: TGTGCCAGTAGCGACCCCAGGAGCGGAACCTACGAGCAGTACTTC.